This is a list of T cell receptor beta chains from one sample in a study of T cell responses to AZD1222 COVID-19 vaccine. Clones were read by immunoSEQ multiplex PCR, and TCRdb kept only the in-frame ones, dropping some. Here the sample spans 100,000 or so clones, 80% to 95% being singletons. Material: peripheral blood, obtained on day 0 of AZD1222 vaccination. Every receptor here comes from an adult in good health. Each CDR3 is given with its conserved first and last residue. The order of the fields is J gene, V gene, D gene, clone size, CDR3 DNA, CDR3 protein. The D gene is left open where the match is weak. Clone size is given for some rows only: seen once, a few or many times, or a class if the clone is expanded.

TRBJ2-5	TRBV23-1	-	-	TGCGCCAGCACCCACGTGAGGGAAGAGACCCAGTACTTC	CASTHVREETQYF
TRBJ2-5	TRBV5-1	TRBD2	once	TGCGCCAGCAGCTCCGGGACTAGCGGGGGCCCGGAGACCCAGTACTTC	CASSSGTSGGPETQYF
TRBJ2-5	TRBV5-6	-	-	TGTGCCAGCAGCGAGGGGGGATTCCAAGAGACCCAGTACTTC	CASSEGGFQETQYF
TRBJ2-2	TRBV5-8	-	-	TGTGCCAGCAGCACCTTTCACACCGGGGAGCTGTTTTTT	CASSTFHTGELFF
TRBJ2-7	TRBV5-1	TRBD1	-	TGCGCCAGCAGCTTGTCTGGGACAGCAGCCTACGAGCAGTACTTC	CASSLSGTAAYEQYF
TRBJ1-1	TRBV30	TRBD1	-	TGTGCCTGGAGTGTACAGGGGAGGGCTGAAGCTTTCTTT	CAWSVQGRAEAFF
TRBJ1-1	TRBV7-2	TRBD1	few	TGTGCCAGCAGCCGGAACAGGGGTAACACTGAAGCTTTCTTT	CASSRNRGNTEAFF
TRBJ2-7	TRBV11-3	TRBD1	once	TGTGCCAGCAGCTTTTTATCCGGGACAGGCTACGAGCAGTACTTC	CASSFLSGTGYEQYF
TRBJ1-2	TRBV5-6	-	-	TGTGCCAGCAGCCAGGGGCCTAACTATGGCTACACCTTC	CASSQGPNYGYTF
TRBJ1-2	TRBV28	-	-	TGTGCCAGCAGTCTGACAGCTAACTATGGCTACACCTTC	CASSLTANYGYTF
TRBJ2-2	TRBV14	TRBD2	-	TGTGCCAGCAGCCAAGGACTAGCGGGACCGAACACCGGGGAGCTGTTTTTT	CASSQGLAGPNTGELFF
TRBJ1-3	TRBV28	-	-	TGTGCCAGCAGTTTAAACCCTGGATCTGGAAACACCATATATTTT	CASSLNPGSGNTIYF